A single TCR beta chain is shown here with its context. The antigen is undetermined. V lost 0 bases and J 6 bases, leaving 19 bases between the germline ends. Germline V lookup: CDR1 SQVTM, CDR2 ANQGSEA. CDR3 length: 16 amino acids. The table came from immunoSEQ multiplex PCR; TCRdb's copy has only in-frame clones and leaves some out. Of 4,500 to 6,500 clones in the sample, more than 60% were seen once. These data belong to a study of CD8 T cell repertoires and HIV-1 epitope variants. Study-level background: T cells were stimulated with Twenty-five Gag and Nef peptides separately. 1M T cells were kept uncultured as a baseline.

This chain uses TRBV29-1 with TRBJ2-3; a possible D gene is TRBD2 (8 bases). Sequencing used cultured CD8+ T cells derived from PBMCs. This clonotype originated in a male donor with HIV. The CDR3 region is CSVEDGERETGDTQYF. The CDR3 nucleotides are TGCAGCGTTGAAGATGGCGAGCGGGAGACAGGGGATACGCAGTATTTT.